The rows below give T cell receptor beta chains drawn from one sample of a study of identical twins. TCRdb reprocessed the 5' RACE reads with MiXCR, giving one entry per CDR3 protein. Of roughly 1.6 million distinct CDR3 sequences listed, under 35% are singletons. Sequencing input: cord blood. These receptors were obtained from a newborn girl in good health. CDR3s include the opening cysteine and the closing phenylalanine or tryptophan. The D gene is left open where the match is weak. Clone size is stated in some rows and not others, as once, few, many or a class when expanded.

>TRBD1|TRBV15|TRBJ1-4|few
CATSFRTGDEKLFF
TGTGCCACCAGCTTCCGGACAGGTGATGAAAAACTGTTTTTT
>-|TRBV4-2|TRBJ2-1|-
CASSQDVGTHNEQFF
TGTGCCAGCAGCCAAGATGTCGGGACTCACAATGAGCAGTTCTTC
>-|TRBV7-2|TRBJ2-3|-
CASSLILQPGNTQYF
TGTGCCAGCAGCTTAATTTTGCAGCCGGGAAATACGCAGTATTTT
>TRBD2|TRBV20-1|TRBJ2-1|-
CSARGLAGGALNNEQFF
TGCAGTGCTAGAGGGCTAGCGGGAGGAGCCCTTAACAATGAGCAGTTCTTC
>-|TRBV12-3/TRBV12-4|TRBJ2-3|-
CASSLVTRKPDAQYF
TGTGCCAGCAGTTTAGTGACCCGGAAACCAGATGCGCAGTATTTT
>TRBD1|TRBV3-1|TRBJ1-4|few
CASSPSFDPDRVNEKLFF
TGTGCCAGCAGCCCATCTTTTGACCCGGACAGGGTTAATGAAAAACTGTTTTTT
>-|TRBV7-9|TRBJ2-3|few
CASSIPPDPLTDTQYF
TGTGCCAGCAGCATCCCGCCGGACCCTCTCACAGATACGCAGTATTTT
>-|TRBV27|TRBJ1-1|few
CASSLSSRGRAGTEAFF
TGTGCCAGCAGTTTATCCTCCCGGGGGAGGGCGGGCACTGAAGCTTTCTTT
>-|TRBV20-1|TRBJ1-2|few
CSAKGDGMDYGYTF
TGCAGTGCTAAAGGGGACGGAATGGACTATGGCTACACCTTC
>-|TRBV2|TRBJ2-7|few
CASRDLLETDEQYF
TGTGCCAGCAGAGACTTACTAGAAACGGACGAGCAGTACTTC
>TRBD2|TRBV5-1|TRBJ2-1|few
CASGKSGTSGYNEQFF
TGCGCCAGCGGGAAATCCGGGACTAGCGGATACAATGAGCAGTTCTTC
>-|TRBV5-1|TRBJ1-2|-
CASRTVSNYGYTF
TGCGCCAGCCGGACGGTCTCTAACTATGGCTACACCTTC
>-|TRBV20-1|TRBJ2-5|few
CSARDGRRGETQYF
TGCAGTGCTAGAGACGGTCGGAGAGGAGAGACCCAGTACTTC
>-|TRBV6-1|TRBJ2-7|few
CASETKAAGWPYEQYF
TGTGCCAGCGAAACGAAGGCGGCAGGGTGGCCCTACGAGCAGTACTTC
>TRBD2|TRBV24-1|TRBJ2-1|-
CATSGKLAGGPNEQFF
TGTGCCACCAGTGGAAAACTAGCGGGAGGGCCGAATGAGCAGTTCTTC
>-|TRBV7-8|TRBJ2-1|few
CASSLGVLPWNEQFF
TGTGCCAGCAGCTTAGGTGTGCTCCCCTGGAATGAGCAGTTCTTC
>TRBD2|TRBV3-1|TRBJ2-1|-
CASSHWTSGNNEQFF
TGTGCCAGCAGCCATTGGACTAGCGGGAACAATGAGCAGTTCTTC
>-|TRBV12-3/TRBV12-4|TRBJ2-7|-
CASSLATTAYEQYF
TGTGCCAGCAGTTTAGCGACGACAGCCTACGAGCAGTACTTC
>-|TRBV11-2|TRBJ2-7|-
CASRKGTTYNEQYF
TGTGCCAGCAGGAAGGGTACTACCTACAATGAGCAGTACTTC
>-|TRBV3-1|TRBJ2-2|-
CASSQVRISRGTGELFF
TGTGCCAGCAGCCAAGTCCGGATTTCAAGGGGAACCGGGGAGCTGTTTTTT
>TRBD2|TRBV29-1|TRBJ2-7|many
CSVTGLAGQSYEQYF
TGCAGCGTTACGGGACTAGCGGGGCAAAGCTACGAGCAGTACTTC
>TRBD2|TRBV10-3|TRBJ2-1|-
CAISEPTPLAGSSYNEQFF
TGTGCCATCAGTGAGCCTACGCCGCTAGCGGGGAGCTCCTACAATGAGCAGTTCTTC
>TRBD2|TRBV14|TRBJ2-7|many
CASSLTSGRRGEQYF
TGTGCCAGCAGCCTCACTAGCGGACGACGAGGGGAGCAGTACTTC